This T cell receptor (beta chain) was sequenced for a study of T cells in Graves' hyperthyroidism and ophthalmopathy. Points from the study as a whole: In blood, most of the thyroid clonotypes expanded above 0.001 were also present.

Ophthalmopathy cases scored 3 or more on the Clinical Activity Score and 4 or more on NOSPECS grade, with duration below 3 months. A roughly 9.3 ml volume of fresh peripheral blood provided the PBMCs. V was pared by 5 bases and J by 5 bases, with 15 bases between. The germline V gene encodes CDR1 SGHTA and CDR2 FQGNSA. CDR3 length: 14 amino acids. In this sample, this clonotype turned up many times. Its antigen is currently unknown. What was amplified from RNA transcripts were TCR beta CDR3 regions. An initial round of RT-PCR targeting the TCR CDR3 relied on the HTBI primer set. TCRdb re-called the multiplex PCR reads with MiXCR, one entry per CDR3 protein. Counted here are hundreds of thousands of distinct CDR3 sequences, more than 15% occurring once; the ten biggest clones make up roughly 3%.

This clonotype was sampled from a woman aged 40-49 years with Graves' ophthalmopathy. The chain recombines TRBV7-2 with TRBJ2-5; D possibly corresponds to TRBD2 (5 bases). Sequenced material: blood. This CDR3 is CASSRDLAGETQYF. The CDR3 nucleotides are TGTGCCAGCAGCAGAGACCTAGCCGGGGAGACCCAGTACTTC.